A selection of T cell receptor beta chains follows, all from one sample in a study of CD8 T cells in ankylosing spondylitis. TCRdb itself ran the 5' RACE reads through MiXCR, one entry per CDR3 protein. Counted here are fewer than 500,000 distinct CDR3 sequences, 25% to 30% occurring once; the ten biggest clones make up 0.75% to 0.9%. The sequenced sample was blood, either unsorted or a sorted T cell fraction (not recorded which). These receptors were taken from a male donor with ankylosing spondylitis. CDR3s include the opening cysteine and the closing phenylalanine or tryptophan. D genes are given only for firm matches. A clone size is listed for some rows: how often the clone was seen (once, few, many), or a class if it is expanded.

j_call clone_size v_call d_call cdr3_aa cdr3_nt
TRBJ1-5 NA TRBV24-1 NA CATSDHMPNQPQHF TGTGCCACCAGTGACCATATGCCGAATCAGCCCCAGCATTTT
TRBJ2-5 few TRBV29-1 NA CSVDLLEETQYF TGCAGCGTTGATCTTCTGGAAGAGACCCAGTACTTC
TRBJ1-3 few TRBV11-2 NA CASRWTLANTIYF TGTGCCAGCAGGTGGACGCTAGCCAACACCATATATTTT
TRBJ2-5 NA TRBV5-1 NA CASSLPGLGETQYF TGCGCCAGCAGCTTACCGGGCCTCGGGGAGACCCAGTACTTC
TRBJ2-1 NA TRBV10-3 TRBD2 CAILGSGSSYNEQFF TGTGCCATCCTCGGTAGCGGGAGCTCCTACAATGAGCAGTTCTTC
TRBJ2-1 few TRBV5-1 NA CASSLWQEQFF TGCGCCAGCAGCTTGTGGCAGGAGCAGTTCTTC
TRBJ2-7 NA TRBV3-1 NA CASSQDERTQYF TGTGCCAGCAGCCAAGATGAACGGACGCAGTACTTC
TRBJ2-6 few TRBV15 NA CATSRDKVSGANVLTF TGTGCCACCAGCAGAGATAAAGTCTCTGGGGCCAACGTCCTGACTTTC
TRBJ2-2 few TRBV6-5 NA CASSYSIDTGELFF TGTGCCAGCAGTTACTCCATTGACACCGGGGAGCTGTTTTTT
TRBJ2-3 few TRBV18 TRBD2 CASSSLAGGSDTQYF TGTGCCAGCTCATCACTAGCGGGAGGATCAGATACGCAGTATTTT
TRBJ2-7 few TRBV27 TRBD1 CASSLDRDHEQYF TGTGCCAGCAGTTTAGACAGGGACCACGAGCAGTACTTC
TRBJ2-3 NA TRBV7-9 NA CASSLAPSGRGDSTQYF TGTGCCAGCAGCTTAGCCCCATCCGGCAGGGGGGATTCTACGCAGTATTTT
TRBJ1-4 few TRBV29-1 NA CGSSVTRGEKLFF TGCGGGAGTTCGGTGACAAGGGGTGAAAAACTGTTTTTT
TRBJ2-5 many TRBV5-1 NA CASSLGPTQETQYF TGCGCCAGCAGCTTGGGACCTACCCAAGAGACCCAGTACTTC
TRBJ2-1 NA TRBV30 NA CAWSVGGYNEQFF TGTGCCTGGAGTGTAGGGGGGTACAATGAGCAGTTCTTC
TRBJ1-5 few TRBV29-1 NA CSVGQGSNQPQHF TGCAGCGTTGGTCAGGGGAGCAATCAGCCCCAGCATTTT
TRBJ2-1 few TRBV27 NA CASSLREFSYNEQFF TGTGCCAGCAGTTTACGGGAGTTCTCCTACAATGAGCAGTTCTTC
TRBJ2-3 few TRBV20-1 TRBD2 CSAEVTSGRITDTQYF TGCAGTGCAGAAGTGACTAGCGGGAGGATCACAGATACGCAGTATTTT
TRBJ2-3 NA TRBV3-1 NA CASSQDPRATDTQYF TGTGCCAGCAGCCAAGACCCCAGGGCCACAGATACGCAGTATTTT
TRBJ1-1 NA TRBV20-1 TRBD1 CSAIRQGRTGSEAFF TGCAGTGCCATACGACAGGGAAGGACCGGGTCTGAAGCTTTCTTT
TRBJ2-1 many TRBV5-1 TRBD1 CASSLAGQGYNEQFF TGCGCCAGCAGCTTGGCGGGACAGGGTTACAATGAGCAGTTCTTC
TRBJ1-5 few TRBV20-1 NA CSARSGNSNQPQHF TGCAGTGCTAGGTCCGGGAATAGCAATCAGCCCCAGCATTTT
TRBJ2-3 few TRBV20-1 NA CSARFGPDTQYF TGCAGTGCTAGATTTGGGCCAGATACGCAGTATTTT
TRBJ1-4 many TRBV5-1 TRBD1 CASSAGQPNEKLFF TGCGCCAGCAGTGCGGGACAGCCTAATGAAAAACTGTTTTTT
TRBJ2-7 NA TRBV20-1 TRBD2 CSANSASGDRSSYEQYF TGCAGTGCTAATTCGGCTAGCGGAGATCGGAGCTCCTACGAGCAGTACTTC
TRBJ1-4 NA TRBV12-3/TRBV12-4 NA CASSPYGSEKLFF TGTGCCAGCAGCCCATATGGGTCTGAAAAACTGTTTTTT
TRBJ2-1 few TRBV5-1 TRBD2 CASSLEGLAGDEQFF TGCGCCAGCAGCTTGGAAGGACTAGCGGGAGATGAGCAGTTCTTC
TRBJ1-5 few TRBV20-1 TRBD1 CSARDKLRGQKPQHF TGCAGTGCTAGAGATAAGTTGAGGGGGCAAAAGCCCCAGCATTTT
TRBJ1-2 few TRBV3-1 NA CASSRYRANGYTF TGTGCCAGCAGCCGCTACAGGGCAAATGGCTACACCTTC
TRBJ2-5 NA TRBV5-1 NA CASSLAPQIQETQYF TGCGCCAGCAGCTTGGCCCCACAGATCCAAGAGACCCAGTACTTC
TRBJ2-2 few TRBV6-2/TRBV6-3 TRBD2 CASTASGRTGELFF TGTGCCAGCACTGCTAGCGGGAGGACCGGGGAGCTGTTTTTT
TRBJ2-7 many TRBV12-3/TRBV12-4 TRBD1 CASSLNPGQGAYEQYF TGTGCCAGCAGCCTGAACCCGGGACAGGGGGCCTACGAGCAGTACTTC
TRBJ1-5 few TRBV12-3/TRBV12-4 TRBD1 CASSITGGRNQPQHF TGTGCCAGCAGTATTACAGGGGGTAGGAATCAGCCCCAGCATTTT
TRBJ1-1 NA TRBV20-1 NA CSARDPQGLGPNTEAFF TGCAGTGCTAGAGATCCCCAGGGATTAGGCCCGAACACTGAAGCTTTCTTT
TRBJ1-2 NA TRBV5-1 NA CASSLEGGPWGYTF TGCGCCAGCAGCTTGGAGGGGGGCCCCTGGGGCTACACCTTC
TRBJ1-1 few TRBV5-1 TRBD1 CASSLGVTGVNTEAFF TGCGCCAGCAGCTTGGGAGTAACAGGGGTTAACACTGAAGCTTTCTTT
TRBJ2-5 NA TRBV5-1 NA CASSPTAGSVETQYF TGCGCCAGCAGCCCCACGGCGGGAAGCGTGGAGACCCAGTACTTC
TRBJ1-1 NA TRBV29-1 TRBD1 CSVARQGDSTEAFF TGCAGCGTTGCCCGACAGGGGGACTCCACTGAAGCTTTCTTT
TRBJ1-1 NA TRBV5-1 TRBD1 CASSWGQFSEAFF TGCGCCAGCAGCTGGGGACAGTTTAGTGAAGCTTTCTTT
TRBJ2-1 NA TRBV6-2/TRBV6-3 TRBD2 CASNPARGLAGADEQFF TGTGCCAGCAATCCAGCAAGAGGGCTAGCGGGAGCAGATGAGCAGTTCTTC
TRBJ2-1 many TRBV29-1 TRBD2 CSVEARTSGGYYNEQFF TGCAGCGTTGAAGCTAGGACTAGCGGAGGCTACTACAATGAGCAGTTCTTC
TRBJ2-7 few TRBV7-9 TRBD1 CASSALGGRGNYEQYF TGTGCCAGCAGCGCACTTGGGGGCAGGGGGAACTACGAGCAGTACTTC
TRBJ2-2 NA TRBV11-1 TRBD2 CASSTGTSQFAYKTGELFF TGTGCCAGCAGCACCGGGACTAGCCAATTCGCTTACAAGACCGGGGAGCTGTTTTTT
TRBJ2-1 few TRBV24-1 NA CATSDPSRPGYNEQFF TGTGCCACCAGTGACCCTAGCAGACCAGGATACAATGAGCAGTTCTTC